This T cell receptor beta chain originates from a study of cytomegalovirus exposure and HLA in healthy donors. V gave up 4 bases and J gave up 5 bases, with 17 bases separating them. The CDR3 runs 16 residues. Germline CDR1 and CDR2: WNHNN and SYGVQD (reference sequence). Primers included in the PCR were 60 Vbeta and 13 Jbeta primers. Sequencing used immunoSEQ multiplex PCR; TCRdb keeps in-frame clones, though not all of them. There are roughly 120,000 clones in the sample; 65% to 85% occur only once, and about 5% lies in the top ten. Remarks on this clone: Its antigen is not known.

Overall study findings and caveats: What a later analysis showed was that several of the most significant clusters appeared linked to common viral pathogens. Serostatus for CMV was the only available immune exposure information. Excluded: some indistinguishable V segments such as TRBV6-2 and TRBV6-3.

The chain couples TRBV10-1 to TRBJ2-2, with a weak D call TRBD1 (5 bases). The sequencing sample was made of PBMCs. This clonotype originated in a woman aged 25 to 39 in good health and CMV-seropositive. CDR3 residues: CASSGTYAGSTGELFF. CDR3 nucleotides: TGCGCCAGCAGTGGCACCTACGCAGGGTCGACCGGGGAGCTGTTTTTT.